This T cell receptor beta chain was sequenced during a study of shared clonotypes between healthy human individuals. Regarding the study as a whole: Compared with memory subsets, naive subsets generally had larger estimated richness. Naive CD4 clonotypes were shared across several donors at about 5.3%.

Researchers ran the assay at a deep level. Only in-frame clones appear in the TCRdb table, and some are missing; sequencing was by immunoSEQ multiplex PCR. The sample contains roughly 320,000 clones, roughly 84% of which appear only once. Of note for this clone: Its matching antigen is unknown.

V trimming: 4 bases; J trimming: 4 bases; junction bases outside the gene matches: 13. The CDR3 length is 17 residues. Germline loops: CDR1 SNHLY, CDR2 FYNNEI. V is TRBV2 and J is TRBJ2-7; 10 nucleotides agree with TRBD1. The source material was memory CD8+ T cells sorted from blood. Subset noted: CD45RO+ cells pooled with CCR7-negative TemRA cells. This TCR was sampled from a man between 18 and 29 years old in good health. The CDR3 sequence: CASSVLWGTGVTYEQYF. The CDR3 nucleotides are TGTGCCAGCAGTGTACTTTGGGGGACAGGGGTGACGTACGAGCAGTACTTC.